These 32 T cell receptor beta chains were sequenced from one sample in a study of shared clonotypes between healthy human individuals. The method was immunoSEQ multiplex PCR; TCRdb's version includes in-frame clones alone and lacks a portion of them. In the table there are roughly 1 million clones, about 75% of which are singletons. The specimen sequenced was memory CD4+ T cells sorted from blood. The subset was: CD45RA-negative fraction. Source of these receptors: a man aged 18 to 29 in good health.

This chain uses TRBV19 with TRBJ1-2; a possible D gene is TRBD1 (5 bases). V was clipped by 5 bases and J by 10 bases, with 20 bases between them. The CDR3 sequence is 14 residues long. Looked up from germline, CDR1 is LNHDA and CDR2 is SQIVND (reference sequence). The CDR3 loop is CASSSGANRLDYTF. CDR3 sequence (DNA): TGTGCCAGTAGTTCTGGGGCCAATCGTCTAGACTACACCTTC.

V usage is TRBV5-1 and J usage is TRBJ2-3; the D gene is possibly TRBD1 (6 bases). Trimming shortened V by 1 base and J by 6 bases, and 15 bases separated the two germline ends. This CDR3 spans 15 amino acids. The germline CDR1 and CDR2 sequences are SGHRS and YFSETQ. The CDR3 DNA sequence: TGCGCCAGCAGCTTGCTCGCAGGGGTTGAGGATACGCAGTATTTT. The encoded protein is CASSLLAGVEDTQYF.

The V gene is TRBV2, the J gene TRBJ2-7; 7 bases are shared with TRBD2. V shed 2 bases and J 9 bases; nucleotides not matched to a gene: 7. The germline gives CDR1 SNHLY, CDR2 FYNNEI. The CDR3 has 13 residues. CDR3 DNA sequence: TGTGCCAGCAGTGAATGGGGGGGTTTCGGGCAGTACTTC. Its protein is CASSEWGGFGQYF.

V is TRBV5-1 and J is TRBJ2-1; 9 bases are a match to TRBD1. Losses at the gene ends were 4 bases for V and 3 bases for J; bases not matched to a gene: 17. Germline CDR1 reads SGHRS; CDR2 reads YFSETQ. The CDR3 loop spans 19 amino acids. The CDR3 spells CASSPREQGAVWLYNEQFF. In nucleotides, the CDR3 is TGCGCCAGCAGCCCCAGAGAACAGGGGGCAGTATGGCTCTACAATGAGCAGTTCTTC.

As regards this clone: At the DNA level, this CDR3 is encoded by other sequences in the same sample as well. The genes are TRBV2 and TRBJ1-2; D uncertain. This CDR3 is 11 amino acids long. Looked up from germline, CDR1 is SNHLY and CDR2 is FYNNEI. V was shortened by 4 bases and J by 6 bases, with 6 bases between the two germline ends. The chain's CDR3 is CASSVRDGYTF. The CDR3 DNA is TGTGCCAGCAGTGTAAGGGATGGCTACACCTTC.

The V call is TRBV7-8, the J call TRBJ2-5; D might be TRBD2 (5 bases). CDR3 length equals 13 residues. The V gene lost 4 bases and the J gene lost 1 base, with 7 bases spanning the gap. The germline V gene has CDR1 SGHVS and CDR2 FQNEAQ. The CDR3 DNA follows: TGTGCCAGCAGCTCGGGGATCCAAGAGACCCAGTACTTC. It translates to CASSSGIQETQYF.

The chain links TRBV30 to TRBJ2-2, with TRBD2 matching 10 bases. This CDR3 spans 15 amino acids. Germline assignment: CDR1 GTSNPN and CDR2 SVGIG (reference sequence). With 3 bases clipped from V and 7 bases from J, the junction kept 8 bases outside the gene matches. The CDR3 nucleotides read TGTGCCTGGAGGATGAGCGGGAGGGCCCTCGGGGAGCTGTTTTTT. Protein: CAWRMSGRALGELFF.

This clone turned up a few times. The CDR3 DNA follows: TGTGCCAGCAGCGCCACAGGGATACGAAATTCACCCCTCCACTTT. This sequence encodes CASSATGIRNSPLHF. The chain links TRBV2 to TRBJ1-6, with a possible D match to TRBD1 (6 bases). V was clipped by 6 bases and J by 7 bases, with 16 bases between them. CDR3 size: 15 residues. CDR1 is SNHLY, CDR2 FYNNEI, per germline. Full variable domain (missing parts from reference TRBV2 and TRBJ1-6): EPEVTQTPSHQVTQMGQEVILRCVPISNHLYFYWYRQILGQKVEFLVSFYNNEISEKSEIFDDQFSVERPDGSNFTLKIRSTKLEDSAMYFCASSATGIRNSPLHFGNGTRLTVT.

J is TRBJ1-2 and V is TRBV13; D unresolved. The germline V gene has CDR1 PRHDT and CDR2 FYEKMQ (reference sequence). Trimming cost V 4 bases and J 4 bases, with 16 bases left between them. The CDR3 length is 15 residues. The CDR3: CASSSSLARSYGYTF. As DNA, the CDR3 is TGTGCCAGCAGCTCATCCTTAGCCAGGAGCTATGGCTACACCTTC.

This chain uses TRBV27 with TRBJ1-1; possible D gene TRBD1, 5 bases. Germline V gene lookup returns CDR1 MNHEY and CDR2 SMNVEV (reference sequence). The CDR3 consists of 20 residues. The V end was cut by 7 bases, the J end by 3 bases, with 33 bases between. CDR3 DNA: TGTGCCAGCAAACCGAAGGTGGGGATAAGGACTCCAAGGGGTGACACTGAAGCTTTCTTT. Translation: CASKPKVGIRTPRGDTEAFF.

As to this clone: At one end the junction does not follow the germline gene, possibly because of a read error. The J gene is TRBJ2-1, the V gene TRBV5-4; TRBD2 agrees at 8 bases. This CDR3 is 13 amino acids long. Germline V CDR1 and CDR2: SGHNT, YYREEE (reference sequence). Here the CDR3 DNA reads TGTGCCAGCAGCCTCCCACTAGCGGACGAGGGTCTCTTC. It yields the protein CASSLPLADEGLF.

This chain connects TRBV19 to TRBJ1-2; perhaps TRBD1 as D (5 bases). V was clipped by 7 bases and J by 4 bases, with 13 bases between them. Per germline, CDR1 LNHDA and CDR2 SQIVND (reference sequence). The CDR3 contains 13 residues. The DNA for the CDR3 is TGTGCCAGTACGGGACGGTCAGTCTATGGCTACACCTTC. It translates to CASTGRSVYGYTF.

This clone was found a few times. The rearrangement links TRBV4-1 to TRBJ1-2; a possible D gene is TRBD1 (5 bases). V gave up 0 bases and J gave up 2 bases, with 10 bases separating them. CDR3 length: 15 amino acids. CDR1 is MGHRA, CDR2 YSYEKL, per germline. The CDR3 reads CASSQEAGQNYGYTF. The CDR3 region has the DNA TGCGCCAGCAGCCAAGAAGCGGGGCAGAACTATGGCTACACCTTC.

Only one count was recorded for this clone. This chain connects TRBV28 to TRBJ1-6; D might be TRBD1 (6 bases). Looked up from germline, CDR1 is MDHEN and CDR2 is SYDVKM. The CDR3 totals 15 residues. The V end lost 6 bases, the J end lost 5 bases, and 14 bases lay between the germline ends. For the CDR3, the DNA is TGTGCCAGCAGCGCGTACAGGGCTAATAATTCACCCCTCCACTTT. Encoded protein: CASSAYRANNSPLHF.

The chain recombines TRBV28 with TRBJ2-3; no definite D call. Germline V gene sequence: CDR1 MDHEN, CDR2 SYDVKM. This CDR3 has 15 amino acids. V lost 2 bases, J lost 1 base, and 10 bases lay in between. CDR3 DNA sequence: TGTGCCAGCAGTTTAAGTGGCTGGGGCACAGATACGCAGTATTTT. Protein sequence: CASSLSGWGTDTQYF.

The V call is TRBV12-2, the J call TRBJ1-6. TRBV12-2 is reported as a pseudogene. The CDR3 loop spans 17 amino acids. The chain's CDR3 is CASRPRPKGRGHSPLHF. In nucleotides, the CDR3 is TGTGCAAGTCGCCCTCGCCCGAAGGGCCGTGGCCATTCACCCCTCCACTTT.

The rearrangement joins TRBV5-1 to TRBJ2-2; TRBD2 agrees at 10 bases. Germline V CDR1 and CDR2: SGHRS, YFSETQ. V trimming: 1 base; J trimming: 7 bases; junction bases outside the gene matches: 7. The CDR3 contains 16 residues. CDR3 sequence: CASSLPSGSESGELFF. The CDR3 nucleotides read TGCGCCAGCAGCTTGCCTAGCGGGAGTGAAAGCGGGGAGCTGTTTTTT. The variable domain in full, completed from reference TRBV5-1 and TRBJ2-2, reads KAGVTQTPRYLIKTRGQQVTLSCSPISGHRSVSWYQQTPGQGLQFLFEYFSETQRNKGNFPGRFSGRQFSNSRSEMNVSTLELGDSALYLCASSLPSGSESGELFFGEGSRLTVL.

The J gene is TRBJ2-1, the V gene TRBV7-2; unclear D gene. The length of the CDR3 is 13 residues. V gave up 8 bases and J gave up 0 bases, with 8 bases separating them. Germline CDR1 reads SGHTA; CDR2 reads FQGNSA. The CDR3 protein is CASGRVSYNEQFF. The CDR3 DNA reads TGTGCCAGCGGACGGGTCTCCTACAATGAGCAGTTCTTC.

The chain has TRBV4-1 and TRBJ2-7; TRBD1 agrees at 7 bases. V shed 1 base, J shed 6 bases, and the junction held 3 bases outside the gene matches. CDR3 length: 13 amino acids. Germline lookup yields CDR1 MGHRA and CDR2 YSYEKL. CDR3 DNA: TGCGCCAGCAGCCAAGCGGGACAGACCGAGCAGTACTTC. This translates into CASSQAGQTEQYF.

The chain recombines TRBV5-1 with TRBJ2-3; weak D call: TRBD1 (6 bases). Per germline, CDR1 SGHRS and CDR2 YFSETQ. Trimming took off 5 bases at V and 1 base at J, with 14 bases between the two ends. The CDR3 is 15 amino acids. Here the CDR3 reads CASSLGNRGTDTQYF. The DNA for the CDR3 is TGCGCCAGCAGTCTCGGGAACAGGGGCACAGATACGCAGTATTTT. The variable domain in full, completed from reference TRBV5-1 and TRBJ2-3, reads KAGVTQTPRYLIKTRGQQVTLSCSPISGHRSVSWYQQTPGQGLQFLFEYFSETQRNKGNFPGRFSGRQFSNSRSEMNVSTLELGDSALYLCASSLGNRGTDTQYFGPGTRLTVL.

The J gene is TRBJ1-6, the V gene TRBV30; 7 bases match TRBD1. Looked up from germline, CDR1 is GTSNPN and CDR2 is SVGIG (reference sequence). The length of the CDR3 is 13 residues. The V gene end was trimmed by 5 bases and the J gene end by 8 bases; junction bases not matched to a gene: 6. This chain's CDR3 is CAWLGQIYSPLHF. Written as DNA, the CDR3 is TGTGCCTGGTTGGGACAGATTTATTCACCCCTCCACTTT.

This clone was detected ten times or more. The chain is built from TRBV28 and TRBJ1-6, with 10 bases matching TRBD1. The CDR3 covers 16 residues. Germline V lookup: CDR1 MDHEN, CDR2 SYDVKM. V was pared by 6 bases and J by 7 bases, with 9 bases of the junction left unmatched. For the CDR3, the DNA is TGTGCCAGCAGCCCCGGAGACAGGGGGCGGAATTCACCCCTCCACTTT. Protein sequence: CASSPGDRGRNSPLHF.

CDR3 in DNA: TGCGCCAGCAGCCAAGCGGGCGGGAGCCCCTCCTACGAGCAGTACTTC. This codes for CASSQAGGSPSYEQYF. The rearrangement joins TRBV4-1 to TRBJ2-7; 7 bases agree with TRBD2. Germline CDR1 is MGHRA and CDR2 is YSYEKL. This CDR3 spans 16 amino acids. The J segment lost 0 bases and the V segment lost 1 base, leaving 6 bases of the junction unmatched.

This clone has more than one count but fewer than ten. The chain has TRBV4-3 and TRBJ2-5, with D possibly matching TRBD2 (5 bases). The CDR3 is made up of 15 amino acids. Trimming took 0 bases from V and 0 from J, leaving 8 bases between them. The germline CDR1 and CDR2 sequences are LGHNA and YSLEER. CDR3 in DNA: TGCGCCAGCAGCCAAGAGGACTCCTACCAAGAGACCCAGTACTTC. Its protein is CASSQEDSYQETQYF.

The chain carries TRBV7-2 and TRBJ1-2; possible D gene TRBD1, 6 bases. V lost 2 bases and J 4 bases, leaving 11 bases between the germline ends. This CDR3 is 14 amino acids long. Germline V CDR1 and CDR2: SGHTA, FQGNSA. CDR3 region: CASSLSQGFYGYTF. The DNA for the CDR3 is TGTGCCAGCAGCTTATCCCAGGGGTTCTATGGCTACACCTTC.

V is TRBV5-5 and J is TRBJ1-4; D is perhaps TRBD1 (5 bases). With 2 bases removed from V and 0 bases from J, the gap between germline ends came to 14 bases. CDR1 and CDR2 (germline): SGHKS, YYEKEE (reference sequence). The CDR3 sequence is 17 residues long. Here the CDR3 reads CASSFRPGRATNEKLFF. The CDR3 bases are TGTGCCAGCAGCTTTAGGCCGGGACGGGCAACTAATGAAAAACTGTTTTTT.

The V gene is TRBV6-1, the J gene TRBJ1-5; D might be TRBD1 (5 bases). Trimming stripped 7 bases from V and 1 base from J, with 14 bases between. The CDR3 is 15 amino acids. Germline CDR1 and CDR2: MNHNS and SASEGT. Here the CDR3 reads CASKEGLGSNQPQHF. The CDR3 DNA sequence: TGTGCCAGCAAGGAGGGGCTGGGGAGCAATCAGCCCCAGCATTTT.

The chain links TRBV5-5 to TRBJ2-5, with 10 nucleotides matching TRBD1. The length of the CDR3 is 14 residues. With 3 bases clipped from V and 5 bases from J, the junction kept 4 bases outside the gene matches. Germline lookup yields CDR1 SGHKS and CDR2 YYEKEE (reference sequence). The CDR3 protein is CASSSRTGGETQYF. CDR3 sequence (DNA): TGTGCCAGCAGCTCCCGGACAGGGGGGGAGACCCAGTACTTC.

The table lists this clone with a few counts. This chain links TRBV14 with TRBJ2-7; D may match TRBD1 or TRBD2 (5 bases each). CDR1 SGHDN and CDR2 FVKESK come from the germline V gene. Trimming left V 5 bases short and J 2 bases short, with 13 bases between. The CDR3 length is 14 residues. CDR3 coding DNA: TGTGCCAGCAGCGCCGGGACGAGGACCTACGAGCAGTACTTC. This gives the protein CASSAGTRTYEQYF.

This chain links TRBV5-6 with TRBJ2-5; 10 positions match TRBD1. The germline V gene encodes CDR1 SGHDT and CDR2 YYEEEE. This CDR3 is 15 amino acids long. J was trimmed by 7 bases and V by 2 bases; bases with no gene match: 8. Here the CDR3 reads CASSLWDRGSGTQYF. The CDR3 DNA is TGTGCCAGCAGCTTATGGGACAGGGGTTCCGGGACCCAGTACTTC. Supplemented by reference TRBV5-6 and TRBJ2-5, the full variable domain reads DAGVTQSPTHLIKTRGQQVTLRCSPKSGHDTVSWYQQALGQGPQFIFQYYEEEERQRGNFPDRFSGHQFPNYSSELNVNALLLGDSALYLCASSLWDRGSGTQYFGPGTRLLVL.

The chain recombines TRBV9 with TRBJ2-5, with D possibly being TRBD1 or TRBD2 (5 bases each). CDR3 size: 14 residues. The germline V gene encodes CDR1 SGDLS and CDR2 YYNGEE. V was clipped by 1 base and J by 5 bases, with 12 bases between them. In nucleotides, the CDR3 is TGTGCCAGCAGCGTAAGGTTAGGGGAGGAGACCCAGTACTTC. Translated, it gives CASSVRLGEETQYF. The full variable domain, in which reference TRBV9 and TRBJ2-5 provide the parts outside the CDR3, is DSGVTQTPKHLITATGQRVTLRCSPRSGDLSVYWYQQSLDQGLQFLIQYYNGEERAKGNILERFSAQQFPDLHSELNLSSLELGDSALYFCASSVRLGEETQYFGPGTRLLVL.

This chain joins TRBV27 and TRBJ2-3; D is undetermined. Trimming removed 1 base at V and 6 bases at J, with 17 bases between. The CDR3 runs 16 residues. CDR1 is MNHEY and CDR2 is SMNVEV in the germline V gene (reference sequence). The chain's CDR3 is CASSLWRAQNGDTQYF. CDR3 DNA sequence: TGTGCCAGCAGTTTATGGCGAGCTCAAAATGGGGATACGCAGTATTTT.